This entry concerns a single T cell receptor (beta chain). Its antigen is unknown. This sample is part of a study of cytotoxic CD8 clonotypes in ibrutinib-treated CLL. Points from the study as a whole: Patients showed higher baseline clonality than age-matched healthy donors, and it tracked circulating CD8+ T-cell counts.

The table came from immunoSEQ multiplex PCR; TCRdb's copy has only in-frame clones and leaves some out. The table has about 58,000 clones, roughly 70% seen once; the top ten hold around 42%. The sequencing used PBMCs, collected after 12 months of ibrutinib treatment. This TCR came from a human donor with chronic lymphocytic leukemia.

The CDR3 region has the DNA TGTGCCAGCAGTAACCCCGCGGCCGGAAGCTACAATGAGCAGTTCTTC. Its translation: CASSNPAAGSYNEQFF. This chain connects TRBV28 to TRBJ2-1; D is undetermined. Germline V gene data show CDR1 as MDHEN and CDR2 as SYDVKM. The V end lost 5 bases, the J end lost 3 bases, and 17 bases lay between the germline ends. CDR3 length: 16 residues.